Shown below are 21 T cell receptor beta chains from a single sample sequenced in a study of T cell responses to AZD1222 COVID-19 vaccine. Produced via immunoSEQ multiplex PCR; TCRdb's table is partial and in-frame only. The table has about 67,000 clones, around 82% seen once; the top ten hold approximately 5.9%. The source was peripheral blood, collected 28 days after the second AZD1222 dose. The receptors stem from an adult who received the AZD1222 COVID-19 vaccine.

This clone came up a few times. The DNA for the CDR3 is TGTGCCACCAGCAGAGTCCGGCGTGAAAAACTGTTTTTT. It yields the protein CATSRVRREKLFF. The chain has TRBV15 and TRBJ1-4; D uncertain. Looked up from germline, CDR1 is LNHNV and CDR2 is YYDKDF (reference sequence). The CDR3 length is 13 residues. V lost 1 base and J 7 bases, leaving 7 bases between the germline ends.

The V and J genes are TRBV19 and TRBJ1-5; 7 bases align to TRBD1. The J segment lost 2 bases and the V segment lost 5 bases, leaving 6 bases of the junction unmatched. The CDR3 spans 15 residues. Germline V lookup: CDR1 LNHDA, CDR2 SQIVND (reference sequence). Here the CDR3 DNA reads TGTGCCAGTAGTTCCACCGGACAGGGCAATCAGCCCCAGCATTTT. Its translation is CASSSTGQGNQPQHF.

The chain recombines TRBV6-5 with TRBJ2-2, with D possibly matching TRBD2 (7 bases). Germline values: CDR1 MNHEY, CDR2 SVGAGI. The V and J ends lost 6 bases and 7 bases respectively, with 15 bases between them. The CDR3 is made up of 14 amino acids. For the CDR3, the DNA is TGTGCCAGCAGCCAGGAGGGGGAGGGCGGGGAGCTGTTTTTT. It yields the protein CASSQEGEGGELFF.

This clone was counted a single time. This sequence joins TRBV19 and TRBJ2-4, with a weak D call TRBD1 (6 bases). Germline values: CDR1 LNHDA, CDR2 SQIVND (reference sequence). V gave up 7 bases and J gave up 3 bases, with 10 bases separating them. This CDR3 is 13 amino acids long. The CDR3 loop is CASKETGKNIQYF. CDR3 coding DNA: TGTGCCAGTAAAGAGACAGGCAAAAACATTCAGTACTTC.

This clone was seen more than once but under ten times. The chain is built from TRBV7-9 and TRBJ2-7; D is ambiguous. CDR1 and CDR2 from the germline V gene are SEHNR and FQNEAQ (reference sequence). This CDR3 spans 12 amino acids. The V end was cut by 4 bases, the J end by 4 bases, with 8 bases between. The chain's CDR3 is CASSYGSYEQYF. CDR3 DNA: TGTGCCAGCAGCTACGGATCGTACGAGCAGTACTTC.

This clone was seen only once. This chain uses TRBV29-1 with TRBJ2-1; D possibly corresponds to TRBD2 (6 bases). The CDR3 has 12 residues. Trimming stripped 3 bases from V and 7 bases from J, with 10 bases between. Per germline, CDR1 SQVTM and CDR2 ANQGSEA. CDR3: CSVDRGWNEQFF. DNA of the CDR3: TGCAGCGTTGACCGGGGGTGGAATGAGCAGTTCTTC.

V is TRBV10-3 and J is TRBJ2-2; D unresolved. Trimming cost V 6 bases and J 3 bases, with 14 bases left between them. The CDR3 covers 15 residues. The germline V gene encodes CDR1 ENHRY and CDR2 SYGVKD. The DNA of the CDR3 is TGTGCCATCAGAAAGCATGGGGTGGACACCGGGGAGCTGTTTTTT. Its protein is CAIRKHGVDTGELFF.

The V call is TRBV29-1, the J call TRBJ1-2, with TRBD1 matching over 8 bases. CDR1 and CDR2 (germline): SQVTM, ANQGSEA. The CDR3 consists of 16 residues. J was trimmed by 6 bases and V by 0 bases; bases with no gene match: 12. The CDR3 reads CSVEEMRVDRGNGYTF. CDR3 in DNA: TGCAGCGTTGAAGAAATGAGGGTAGACAGGGGAAATGGCTACACCTTC.

This clone was observed a single time. V gene TRBV7-2 combines with J gene TRBJ2-1, with D possibly TRBD2 on 6 matching bases. The V gene lost 4 bases and the J gene lost 4 bases, with 17 bases spanning the gap. Germline CDR1 SGHTA, CDR2 FQGNSA. The CDR3 has 16 amino acids. CDR3 DNA: TGTGCCAGCAGCTACTTGTCTAGCGTAAGGTACAATGAGCAGTTCTTC. Protein: CASSYLSSVRYNEQFF.

The chain is built from TRBV27 and TRBJ2-2; D may match TRBD1 or TRBD2 (5 bases each). Germline values: CDR1 MNHEY, CDR2 SMNVEV (reference sequence). The V end lost 8 bases, the J end lost 6 bases, and 13 bases lay between the germline ends. The length of the CDR3 is 13 residues. The DNA of the CDR3 is TGTGCCAGCGGGGGATTTTTGTCCGGGGAGCTGTTTTTT. Translation gives CASGGFLSGELFF.

This clone occurred once. V is TRBV7-2 and J is TRBJ2-7, with 7 bases fitting TRBD1. CDR1 is SGHTA, CDR2 FQGNSA, per germline. This CDR3 spans 15 amino acids. The ends lost 5 bases at V and 0 bases at J; junction bases unmatched: 7. The CDR3 protein is CASSQYGTASYEQYF. CDR3 DNA sequence: TGTGCCAGCAGCCAATATGGGACAGCCTCCTACGAGCAGTACTTC.

Turning to this clone: In the same sample, other DNA sequences code for this CDR3. The chain links TRBV6-5 to TRBJ1-1, with D tentatively TRBD1 (6 bases). V lost 0 bases and J lost 1, with 9 bases in between. Germline V CDR1 and CDR2: MNHEY, SVGAGI. The CDR3 spans 15 residues. The CDR3, as DNA: TGTGCCAGCAGTTACTCAGCCAGGGGGAACACTGAAGCTTTCTTT. Its translation: CASSYSARGNTEAFF.

This clone was counted a single time. V and J are TRBV5-6 and TRBJ1-1, with D possibly matching TRBD1 (5 bases). With 3 bases removed from V and 0 bases from J, the gap between germline ends came to 15 bases. The CDR3 is 16 amino acids. Germline CDR1 and CDR2: SGHDT and YYEEEE. The CDR3 is CASSSLQGLLNTEAFF. The CDR3, as DNA: TGTGCCAGCAGCTCTCTTCAGGGTCTCTTGAACACTGAAGCTTTCTTT.

The chain employs TRBV29-1 and TRBJ1-5; 7 bases are a match to TRBD1. Germline CDR1 and CDR2: SQVTM and ANQGSEA. V lost 4 bases to trimming and J lost 4 bases; unmatched junction nucleotides: 4. This CDR3 has 13 amino acids. The CDR3 spells CSVAGQENQPQHF. Here the CDR3 DNA reads TGCAGCGTTGCTGGACAGGAAAATCAGCCCCAGCATTTT.

The chain uses TRBV4-3 and TRBJ1-4; 7 positions agree with TRBD1. Germline V gene lookup returns CDR1 LGHNA and CDR2 YSLEER. The CDR3 has 15 amino acids. Trimming cost V 1 base and J 6 bases; bases outside gene matches: 5. The CDR3 spells CASSQVSQGDEKLFF. CDR3 sequence (DNA): TGCGCCAGCAGCCAAGTTTCCCAGGGGGATGAAAAACTGTTTTTT.

A few counts support this clone. This rearrangement joins TRBV19 to TRBJ1-1; TRBD1 might be the D (6 bases). The CDR3 is made up of 15 amino acids. The germline V gene has CDR1 LNHDA and CDR2 SQIVND (reference sequence). The V gene lost 5 bases and the J gene lost 0 bases, with 13 bases spanning the gap. In DNA, the CDR3 is TGTGCCAGTAGTGTCCCAGGGGCGATGAACACTGAAGCTTTCTTT. Amino acids: CASSVPGAMNTEAFF.

The rearrangement links TRBV7-8 to TRBJ1-2; maybe TRBD1 (6 bases). Germline V gene sequence: CDR1 SGHVS, CDR2 FQNEAQ. V lost 4 bases, J lost 8 bases, and 26 bases lay in between. This CDR3 contains 17 residues. DNA of the CDR3: TGTGCCAGCAGCTCCGGGACAAGAATACGTGTCGGGGACGGCTACACCTTC. Amino acid sequence: CASSSGTRIRVGDGYTF.

CDR3 bases: TGTGCCAGCAGGGCCACAGTGAGCCCTGGAATGGAGACCGGGGAGCTGTTTTTT. It encodes CASRATVSPGMETGELFF. This rearrangement joins TRBV7-6 to TRBJ2-2; D is unresolved. CDR1 and CDR2 from the germline V gene are SGHVS and FNYEAQ. The CDR3 covers 18 residues. Trimming cost V 6 bases and J 5 bases, with 25 bases left between them.

This chain connects TRBV27 to TRBJ1-3; 7 bases align to TRBD1. J lost 7 bases, V lost 5 bases, and 5 bases had no gene match. This CDR3 is built from 13 residues. From germline, CDR1 is MNHEY and CDR2 SMNVEV (reference sequence). CDR3 sequence reads: CASSADRDNTIYF. The CDR3 DNA follows: TGTGCCAGCAGTGCTGACAGGGACAACACCATATATTTT.

This clone has only one observation. The rearrangement joins TRBV28 to TRBJ1-3; possibly TRBD1 for D (6 bases). Germline V lookup: CDR1 MDHEN, CDR2 SYDVKM. The CDR3 is 16 amino acids. Between the trimmed V and J ends, which lost 8 bases and 0 bases, there was a span of 17 bases. CDR3 nucleotide sequence: TGTGCCAGCCAGGGGCGTTACCTGAGCTCTGGAAACACCATATATTTT. It codes for CASQGRYLSSGNTIYF.

This chain links TRBV19 with TRBJ2-7; no clear D. Germline V CDR1 and CDR2: LNHDA, SQIVND (reference sequence). This CDR3 contains 14 residues. Trimming removed 4 bases at V and 2 bases at J, with 12 bases between. This CDR3 reads CASSNRAGPYEQYF. As DNA, the CDR3 is TGTGCCAGTAGTAATCGAGCAGGTCCCTACGAGCAGTACTTC. Looking up the rest from reference TRBV19 and TRBJ2-7 gives the full variable domain: DGGITQSPKYLFRKEGQNVTLSCEQNLNHDAMYWYRQDPGQGLRLIYYSQIVNDFQKGDIAEGYSVSREKKESFPLTVTSAQKNPTAFYLCASSNRAGPYEQYFGPGTRLTVT.